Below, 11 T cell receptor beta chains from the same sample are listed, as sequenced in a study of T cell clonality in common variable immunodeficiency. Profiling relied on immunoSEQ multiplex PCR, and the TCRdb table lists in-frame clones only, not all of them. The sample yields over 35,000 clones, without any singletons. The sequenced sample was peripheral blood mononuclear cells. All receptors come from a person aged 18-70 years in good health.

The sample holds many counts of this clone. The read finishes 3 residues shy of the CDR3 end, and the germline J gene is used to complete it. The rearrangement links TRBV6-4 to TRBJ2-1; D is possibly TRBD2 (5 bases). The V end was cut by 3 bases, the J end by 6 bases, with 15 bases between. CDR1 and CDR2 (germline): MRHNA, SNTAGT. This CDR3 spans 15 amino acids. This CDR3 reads CASSETGEGPNEQFF. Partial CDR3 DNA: TGTGCCAGCAGTGAAACTGGTGAGGGCCCCAATGAG.

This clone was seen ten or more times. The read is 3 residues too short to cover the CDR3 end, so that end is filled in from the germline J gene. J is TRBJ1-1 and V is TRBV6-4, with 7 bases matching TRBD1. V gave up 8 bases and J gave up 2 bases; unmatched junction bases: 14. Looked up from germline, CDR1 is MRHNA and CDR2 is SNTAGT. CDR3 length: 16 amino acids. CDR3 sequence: CASVTPGGQINTEAFF. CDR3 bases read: TGTGCCAGCGTTACCCCAGGGGGACAGATTAACACTGAA.

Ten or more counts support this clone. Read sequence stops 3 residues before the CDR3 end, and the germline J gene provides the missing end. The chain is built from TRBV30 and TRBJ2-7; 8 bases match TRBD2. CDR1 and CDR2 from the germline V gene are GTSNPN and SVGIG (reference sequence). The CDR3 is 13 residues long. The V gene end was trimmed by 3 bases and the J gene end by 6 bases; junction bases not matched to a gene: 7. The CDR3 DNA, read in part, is TGTGCCTGGAGACCGACGGGGGGGATCGAG. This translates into CAWRPTGGIE. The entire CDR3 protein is CAWRPTGGIEQYF. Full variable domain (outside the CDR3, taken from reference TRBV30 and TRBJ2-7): SQTIHQWPATLVQPVGSPLSLECTVEGTSNPNLYWYRQAAGRGLQLLFYSVGIGQISSEVPQNLSASRPQDRQFILSSKKLLLSDSGFYLCAWRPTGGIEQYFGPGTRLTVT.

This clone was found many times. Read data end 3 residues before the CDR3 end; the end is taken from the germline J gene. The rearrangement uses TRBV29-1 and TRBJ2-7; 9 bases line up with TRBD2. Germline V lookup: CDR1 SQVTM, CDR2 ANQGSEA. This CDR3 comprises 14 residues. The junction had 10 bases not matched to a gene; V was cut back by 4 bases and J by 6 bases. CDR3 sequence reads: CSVGAGGGSSEQYF. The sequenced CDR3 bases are TGCAGCGTTGGTGCGGGAGGGGGATCCAGCGAG.

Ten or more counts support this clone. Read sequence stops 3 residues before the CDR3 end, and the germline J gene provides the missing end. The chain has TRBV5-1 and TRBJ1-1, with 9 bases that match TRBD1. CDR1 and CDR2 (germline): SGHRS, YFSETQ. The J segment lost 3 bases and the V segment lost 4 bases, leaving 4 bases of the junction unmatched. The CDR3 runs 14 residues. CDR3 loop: CASSTGQGHTEAFF. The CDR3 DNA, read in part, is TGCGCCAGCAGCACCGGACAGGGGCACACTGAA. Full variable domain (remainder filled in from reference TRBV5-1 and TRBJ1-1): KAGVTQTPRYLIKTRGQQVTLSCSPISGHRSVSWYQQTPGQGLQFLFEYFSETQRNKGNFPGRFSGRQFSNSRSEMNVSTLELGDSALYLCASSTGQGHTEAFFGQGTRLTVV.

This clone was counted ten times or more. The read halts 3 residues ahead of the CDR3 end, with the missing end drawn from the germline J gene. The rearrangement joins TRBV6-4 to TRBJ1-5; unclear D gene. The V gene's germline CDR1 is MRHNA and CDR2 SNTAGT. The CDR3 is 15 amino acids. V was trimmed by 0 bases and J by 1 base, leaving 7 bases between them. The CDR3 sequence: CASSDSRQSNQPQHF. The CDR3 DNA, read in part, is TGTGCCAGCAGTGACTCGAGGCAGAGCAATCAGCCC.

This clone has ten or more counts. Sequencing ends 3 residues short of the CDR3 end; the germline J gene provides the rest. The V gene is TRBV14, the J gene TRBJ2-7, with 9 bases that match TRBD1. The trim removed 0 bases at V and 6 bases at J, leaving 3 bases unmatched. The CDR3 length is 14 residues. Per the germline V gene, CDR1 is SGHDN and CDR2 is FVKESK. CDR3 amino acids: CASSQEGTGIEQYF. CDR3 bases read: TGTGCCAGCAGCCAAGAGGGGACAGGGATCGAG.

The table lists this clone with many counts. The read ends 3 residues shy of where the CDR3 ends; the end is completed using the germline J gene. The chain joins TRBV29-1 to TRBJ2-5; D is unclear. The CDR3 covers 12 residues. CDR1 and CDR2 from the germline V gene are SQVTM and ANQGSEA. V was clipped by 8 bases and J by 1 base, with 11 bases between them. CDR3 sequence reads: CSSFGSQETQYF. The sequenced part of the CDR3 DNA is TGCAGCTCCTTTGGCAGCCAAGAGACC. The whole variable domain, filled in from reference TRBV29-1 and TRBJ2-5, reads SAVISQKPSRDICQRGTSLTIQCQVDSQVTMMFWYRQQPGQSLTLIATANQGSEATYESGFVIDKFPISRPNLTFSTLTVSNMSPEDSSIYLCSSFGSQETQYFGPGTRLLVL.

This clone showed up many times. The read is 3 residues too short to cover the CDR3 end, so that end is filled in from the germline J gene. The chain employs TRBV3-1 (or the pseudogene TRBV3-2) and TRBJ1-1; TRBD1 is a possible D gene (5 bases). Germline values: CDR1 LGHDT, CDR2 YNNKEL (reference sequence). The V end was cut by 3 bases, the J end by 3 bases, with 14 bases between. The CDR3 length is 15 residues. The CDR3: CASSHRARGHTEAFF. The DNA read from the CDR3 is TGTGCCAGCAGCCACAGGGCGAGAGGGCACACTGAA.

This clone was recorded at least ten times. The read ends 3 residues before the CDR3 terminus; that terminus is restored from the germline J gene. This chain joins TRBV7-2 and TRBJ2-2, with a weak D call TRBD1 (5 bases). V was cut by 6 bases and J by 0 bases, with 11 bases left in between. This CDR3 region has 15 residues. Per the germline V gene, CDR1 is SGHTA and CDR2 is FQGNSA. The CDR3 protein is CASSKDSANTGELFF. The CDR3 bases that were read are TGTGCCAGCAGTAAAGACAGCGCGAACACCGGGGAG.

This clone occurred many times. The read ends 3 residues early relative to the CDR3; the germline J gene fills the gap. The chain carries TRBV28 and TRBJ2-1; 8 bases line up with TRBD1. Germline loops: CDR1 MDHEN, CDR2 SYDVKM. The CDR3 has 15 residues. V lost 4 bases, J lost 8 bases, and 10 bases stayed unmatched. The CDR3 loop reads CASSSQGAPLYEQFF. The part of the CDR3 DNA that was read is TGTGCCAGCAGTTCGCAGGGGGCCCCTCTCTATGAG.